The rows below give T cell receptor beta chains drawn from one sample of a study of T cells in Graves' hyperthyroidism and ophthalmopathy. One entry per CDR3 protein, called by TCRdb with MiXCR from the multiplex PCR reads. The sample holds under 800,000 distinct CDR3 sequences, 14% seen once. Sequencing was performed on blood. Every receptor here comes from a woman aged 18-35 years with Graves' hyperthyroidism. Both conserved end residues are trimmed from each CDR3. The D gene is left open where the match is weak.

j_gene,v_gene,d_gene,CDR3aa
TRBJ1-2,TRBV9,-,ASWTPGGGYT
TRBJ1-2,TRBV3-1,-,ASSWTNTGPGYT
TRBJ2-7,TRBV11-2,-,ASSLGIGAYEQY
TRBJ2-7,TRBV29-1,TRBD1,SVVTGQGGYEQY
TRBJ2-5,TRBV6-1,-,ASSSDPTRPQETQY
TRBJ2-7,TRBV20-1,-,SASLQTYEQY
TRBJ2-7,TRBV6-5,TRBD1,ASSYIIRDRGSRNEQY
TRBJ2-2,TRBV20-1,-,SAREALGNTGELF
TRBJ2-7,TRBV27,-,ASRAFDWGEQY
TRBJ1-1,TRBV28,-,ASSLWGTGNTEAF
TRBJ2-3,TRBV29-1,-,SVEARFTDTQY
TRBJ1-2,TRBV10-1,-,ATRQIPRIPTYGYT
TRBJ1-3,TRBV6-1,-,ASSLTGLSGNTIY
TRBJ2-5,TRBV6-2/TRBV6-3,TRBD2,ASRPGTSGRSYQETQY
TRBJ1-1,TRBV11-2,-,ASSLVGMDTEAF
TRBJ2-5,TRBV13,TRBD2,ASISRGGETQC
TRBJ2-1,TRBV3-1,TRBD1,ASSQDTGQGGDEQF
TRBJ2-3,TRBV12-3/TRBV12-4,TRBD1,ASSSGTGVATDTQY
TRBJ2-7,TRBV7-8,TRBD2,ASSLTSGWEQY
TRBJ2-1,TRBV14,-,ASSLYADSREQF
TRBJ2-2,TRBV4-1,TRBD1,ASSQPLTGGTDGELF
TRBJ1-6,TRBV19,-,ASSIAYRAYSPLH
TRBJ2-7,TRBV27,TRBD2,ASSLPRLAGAYEQY
TRBJ1-2,TRBV2,-,AGEGWSDGYT
TRBJ1-1,TRBV7-9,-,ASGRSTEAF
TRBJ2-2,TRBV4-3,-,ASSQGGGLGTGELF
TRBJ1-1,TRBV5-6,-,ASSLGTLEAF
TRBJ2-6,TRBV19,-,ASSQTSSGANVLT
TRBJ1-5,TRBV30,-,AWGSNQPQH
TRBJ2-1,TRBV7-9,TRBD2,ASSSGRAYNEQF
TRBJ1-2,TRBV7-9,-,ASSPEGYGYT
TRBJ2-7,TRBV7-9,-,ASSPSFRGSYEQY
TRBJ2-4,TRBV20-1,-,SARVLGLAKNIQY
TRBJ2-1,TRBV27,-,ASSLYAYSYNEQF
TRBJ2-7,TRBV6-1,-,ASSSPRTYEQY
TRBJ2-7,TRBV20-1,-,SARESGAYSYEQY
TRBJ2-7,TRBV20-1,TRBD2,SAPWTSGSKEQY
TRBJ2-7,TRBV19,TRBD2,ASSPPTSGSSYEQY
TRBJ2-7,TRBV27,TRBD2,ASGSLGLVSDEQY
TRBJ1-4,TRBV5-1,TRBD1,ASSSSGGATSTNEKLF
TRBJ2-7,TRBV27,-,ASRGGGALEQY
TRBJ2-5,TRBV7-9,-,ASSLVFTEGTNWKTQY
TRBJ1-4,TRBV5-6,TRBD1,ASSKWTGEDEKLF
TRBJ2-1,TRBV30,-,AWSIWGSYNEQF
TRBJ2-7,TRBV3-1,TRBD2,ASSQVAGPVGQY
TRBJ2-3,TRBV10-3,-,AISGTMASDTQY
TRBJ1-1,TRBV15,-,ATSREGGDTEAF
TRBJ2-3,TRBV29-1,TRBD1,SVAGTGDTDTQY
TRBJ2-2,TRBV19,-,ASSISQGVAFPNTGELF
TRBJ1-5,TRBV20-1,-,SARVDSNQPQH
TRBJ1-4,TRBV30,-,ASRRGDEKLF
TRBJ2-7,TRBV29-1,TRBD1,SVVTPDRAGEQY
TRBJ1-1,TRBV5-4,TRBD1,ASSLERGQLNTEAF
TRBJ1-6,TRBV19,-,ASRSDRSSYNSPLH